Shown below are 22 T cell receptor beta chains from a single sample sequenced in a study of shared clonotypes between healthy human individuals. Profiled with immunoSEQ multiplex PCR; TCRdb holds only in-frame clones, not every one. The table lists about 1 million clones, around 74% of them singletons. Sequencing was performed on memory CD4+ T cells sorted from blood. The subset: CD45RA-negative fraction. The receptors here all came from a man between 18 and 29 years old in good health.

This chain joins TRBV7-6 and TRBJ2-7; TRBD1 is a possible D gene (5 bases). The CDR3 is 15 amino acids. Germline V gene data show CDR1 as SGHVS and CDR2 as FNYEAQ. Trimming left V 4 bases short and J 6 bases short, with 19 bases between. DNA of the CDR3: TGTGCCAGCAGCTCTTTGTCGGTAGGGGCAAGCGAGCAGTACTTC. This sequence encodes CASSSLSVGASEQYF.

This chain connects TRBV19 to TRBJ1-2; D gene ambiguous. Trimming removed 9 bases at V and 8 bases at J, with 16 bases between. The CDR3 has 12 amino acids. Germline loops: CDR1 LNHDA, CDR2 SQIVND (reference sequence). CDR3 protein: CASNSWGEGYTF. CDR3 DNA: TGTGCCAGCAACTCATGGGGTGAAGGCTACACCTTC.

V gene TRBV12-5 combines with J gene TRBJ1-5, with unresolved D. CDR1 LGHNT and CDR2 FRNRAP come from the germline V gene. The CDR3 is 15 amino acids. The V end was cut by 5 bases, the J end by 0 bases, with 11 bases between. The CDR3 sequence: CASGLPPNSNQPQHF. CDR3 sequence (DNA): TGTGCTAGTGGTCTCCCTCCTAATAGCAATCAGCCCCAGCATTTT.

The V call is TRBV5-6, the J call TRBJ1-3, with a possible D match to TRBD1 (5 bases). CDR3 size: 17 residues. V was trimmed by 0 bases and J by 0 bases, leaving 13 bases between them. Germline CDR1 and CDR2: SGHDT and YYEEEE. The CDR3 loop is CASSLEMDTYSGNTIYF. CDR3 nucleotide sequence: TGTGCCAGCAGCTTGGAAATGGACACCTACTCTGGAAACACCATATATTTT.

J is TRBJ2-3 and V is TRBV11-3; D is uncertain. V was cut by 5 bases and J by 3 bases, with 9 bases left in between. Germline V gives CDR1 SGHNT, CDR2 YENEEA. The CDR3 runs to 13 residues. The CDR3 DNA reads TGTGCCAGCAGCCTGACTGATACAGATACGCAGTATTTT. Translated, it gives CASSLTDTDTQYF.

The chain uses TRBV5-1 and TRBJ1-1, with unresolved D. The germline CDR1 and CDR2 sequences are SGHRS and YFSETQ. The V end was cut by 1 base, the J end by 7 bases, with 8 bases between. This CDR3 is 12 amino acids long. The CDR3 reads CASSLNRYEAFF. The CDR3 nucleotides read TGCGCCAGCAGCTTGAATAGGTATGAAGCTTTCTTT.

The chain carries TRBV5-1 and TRBJ2-7, with D tentatively TRBD1 or TRBD2 (7 bases each). The CDR3 has 13 amino acids. Germline V gene lookup returns CDR1 SGHRS and CDR2 YFSETQ. V gave up 0 bases and J gave up 13 bases, with 17 bases separating them. The CDR3 here is CASSLVSGTELYF. CDR3 coding DNA: TGCGCCAGCAGCTTGGTGAGCGGGACAGAACTTTACTTC.

As to this clone: The sample has other DNA sequences that encode this CDR3 too. This chain joins TRBV7-2 and TRBJ1-1; no definite D call. V was clipped by 1 base and J by 1 base, with 7 bases between them. The germline CDR1 and CDR2 sequences are SGHTA and FQGNSA. This CDR3 is built from 14 residues. CDR3 region: CASSLVFGNTEAFF. CDR3 nucleotides: TGTGCCAGCAGCTTAGTATTCGGGAACACTGAAGCTTTCTTT.

The V and J genes are TRBV13 and TRBJ2-7, with D uncertain. The CDR3 runs 15 residues. Looked up from germline, CDR1 is PRHDT and CDR2 is FYEKMQ (reference sequence). The V gene lost 5 bases and the J gene lost 3 bases, with 17 bases spanning the gap. In DNA, the CDR3 is TGTGCCAGCAGCGCGAGGCACAGCAGTTTCTACGAGCAGTACTTC. It codes for CASSARHSSFYEQYF.

This sequence joins TRBV28 and TRBJ2-3; 8 nucleotides match TRBD2. The germline V gene has CDR1 MDHEN and CDR2 SYDVKM. Trimming cost V 4 bases and J 1 base; bases outside gene matches: 4. This CDR3 region has 15 residues. Here the CDR3 reads CASSWGRGGTDTQYF. CDR3 in DNA: TGTGCCAGCAGTTGGGGGCGGGGGGGCACAGATACGCAGTATTTT.

This clone was seen a handful of times. The V gene is TRBV2, the J gene TRBJ1-5; D not resolved. Trimming shortened V by 0 bases and J by 7 bases, and 10 bases separated the two germline ends. The CDR3 extends over 14 amino acids. Germline CDR1 and CDR2: SNHLY and FYNNEI. CDR3 loop: CASSEAGARQPQHF. CDR3 in DNA: TGTGCCAGCAGTGAAGCGGGTGCGCGGCAGCCCCAGCATTTT.

J is TRBJ1-1 and V is TRBV7-8; D remains unclear. This CDR3 is 13 amino acids long. Trimming removed 5 bases at V and 3 bases at J, with 10 bases between. Germline lookup yields CDR1 SGHVS and CDR2 FQNEAQ. CDR3 sequence: CASSRGFYTEAFF. In nucleotides, the CDR3 is TGTGCCAGCAGCCGTGGATTTTACACTGAAGCTTTCTTT.

This clone was seen once. The chain uses TRBV4-2 and TRBJ1-2, with a possible D match to TRBD1 (5 bases). V lost 0 bases and J lost 2, with 13 bases in between. Per germline, CDR1 LGHNA and CDR2 YNFKEQ. The length of the CDR3 is 16 residues. The CDR3 loop is CASSQDAGMVNYGYTF. In DNA form, the CDR3 reads TGTGCCAGCAGCCAAGACGCAGGGATGGTAAACTATGGCTACACCTTC.

This chain uses TRBV28 with TRBJ2-7; TRBD2 might be the D (6 bases). V lost 5 bases and J 6 bases, leaving 17 bases between the germline ends. Germline V lookup: CDR1 MDHEN, CDR2 SYDVKM. CDR3 length: 14 residues. The CDR3 DNA reads as TGTGCCAGCAGTCAGCCGGGACTGGGAGTCGAGCAGTACTTC. It encodes CASSQPGLGVEQYF.

This clone was seen more than once but under ten times. The chain has TRBV2 and TRBJ2-2; D gene uncertain. The CDR3 runs to 12 residues. Germline V gene data show CDR1 as SNHLY and CDR2 as FYNNEI. The V end was cut by 8 bases, the J end by 6 bases, with 10 bases between. CDR3 residues: CASLDTAGELFF. The CDR3 DNA sequence: TGTGCCAGCCTCGACACGGCCGGGGAGCTGTTTTTT.

This clone was counted many times. Other DNA sequences in the sample encode the same CDR3. The chain has TRBV2 and TRBJ2-7; no clear D gene. V lost 4 bases and J 0 bases, leaving 4 bases between the germline ends. Looked up from germline, CDR1 is SNHLY and CDR2 is FYNNEI. The CDR3 sequence is 12 residues long. CDR3 DNA sequence: TGTGCCAGCAGTGGTGACTCCTACGAGCAGTACTTC. Translating gives CASSGDSYEQYF.

V usage is TRBV15 and J usage is TRBJ2-7; no firm D call. Trimming removed 0 bases at V and 0 bases at J, with 9 bases between. Looked up from germline, CDR1 is LNHNV and CDR2 is YYDKDF (reference sequence). This CDR3 has 15 residues. This CDR3 reads CATSREPGPSYEQYF. Written as DNA, the CDR3 is TGTGCCACCAGCAGAGAACCTGGCCCCTCCTACGAGCAGTACTTC.

The chain is built from TRBV19 and TRBJ2-2; D uncertain. There are 18 residues in the CDR3. The V end was cut by 0 bases, the J end by 3 bases, with 17 bases between. Germline CDR1 and CDR2: LNHDA and SQIVND (reference sequence). The CDR3 protein is CASSIDFRQLRDTGELFF. The CDR3 region has the DNA TGTGCCAGTAGTATAGATTTTCGGCAGCTTCGGGACACCGGGGAGCTGTTTTTT.

The gene calls are TRBV9 and TRBJ2-3, with D possibly matching TRBD2 (6 bases). The CDR3 is 15 amino acids. The germline V gene has CDR1 SGDLS and CDR2 YYNGEE. Trimming took off 0 bases at V and 5 bases at J, with 13 bases between the two ends. The CDR3 here is CASSVAGDLIDTQYF. DNA of the CDR3: TGTGCCAGCAGCGTAGCGGGGGATTTGATAGATACGCAGTATTTT.

The CDR3 nucleotides read TGTGCCAGCAGCTTAGGCCGACAGGGGGCTGACGAGCAGTACTTC. Translation gives CASSLGRQGADEQYF. The rearrangement links TRBV11-1 to TRBJ2-7, with 10 positions matching TRBD1. Germline trimming cut 1 base from V and 5 bases from J; bases unmatched to any gene: 5. CDR3 length equals 15 residues. Germline V gives CDR1 SGHAT, CDR2 FQDESV (reference sequence).

The gene calls are TRBV5-1 and TRBJ1-4, with D possibly TRBD1 on 5 matching bases. The CDR3 consists of 14 residues. Between the trimmed V and J ends, which lost 5 bases and 2 bases, there was a span of 10 bases. CDR1 and CDR2 (germline): SGHRS, YFSETQ. CDR3: CASRSGPTNEKLFF. The DNA for the CDR3 is TGCGCCAGCAGATCAGGGCCGACTAATGAAAAACTGTTTTTT.

About this clone: A much larger clonotype is one base distant, so this may be a read error. Other DNA variants within this sample encode the same CDR3. The rearrangement joins TRBV9 to TRBJ1-3, with D maybe TRBD1 (5 bases). V lost 4 bases and J 1 base, leaving 6 bases between the germline ends. CDR3 length equals 13 residues. CDR1 and CDR2 from the germline V gene are SGDLS and YYNGEE. CDR3 residues: CASSQGSGNTIYF. DNA of the CDR3: TGTGCCAGCAGCCAGGGTTCTGGAAACACCATATATTTT. Together with reference TRBV9 and TRBJ1-3, the CDR3 gives the full variable domain: DSGVTQTPKHLITATGQRVTLRCSPRSGDLSVYWYQQSLDQGLQFLIQYYNGEERAKGNILERFSAQQFPDLHSELNLSSLELGDSALYFCASSQGSGNTIYFGEGSWLTVV.